Listed below are T cell receptor beta chains from one sample, sequenced in a study of blood T cell repertoires in COVID-19. Generated by immunoSEQ multiplex PCR, the TCRdb table keeps only in-frame clones and is missing some. Here the sample spans some 170,000 clones, approximately 86% being singletons. The sample taken for sequencing was peripheral blood. The receptors stem from a woman aged 50 to 60 with acute or convalescent COVID-19. The CDR3 runs from the conserved cysteine through the conserved F or W. A D gene is named only where the DNA matches it firmly. Rows give clone size only sometimes, using once, few, many, or a class for an expanded clone.

d_call,cdr3_length,j_call,clone_size,v_call,cdr3_aa,cdr3_nt
.,13,TRBJ1-1,few,TRBV7-3,CASSLGQNTEAFF,TGTGCCAGCAGCTTAGGACAGAACACTGAAGCTTTCTTT
.,15,TRBJ1-4,.,TRBV18,CASSPLQATNEKLFF,TGTGCCAGCTCACCACTACAGGCAACTAATGAAAAACTGTTTTTT
.,15,TRBJ2-6,.,TRBV19,CASSGGGPGANVLTF,TGTGCCAGTAGTGGGGGCGGGCCTGGGGCCAACGTCCTGACTTTC
TRBD1,15,TRBJ1-2,once,TRBV19,CASSAGQGVAYGYTF,TGTGCCAGTAGTGCGGGACAGGGCGTAGCCTATGGCTACACCTTC
.,13,TRBJ1-5,.,TRBV12-3/TRBV12-4,CASTSGVRWAQHF,TGTGCCAGCACTTCCGGGGTCCGGTGGGCCCAGCATTTT
TRBD1,13,TRBJ1-1,once,TRBV29-1,CSVLQGATTEAFF,TGCAGCGTTTTACAGGGGGCGACCACTGAAGCTTTCTTT
.,14,TRBJ2-7,.,TRBV5-1,CASSFRGRGDEQYF,TGCGCCAGCAGCTTTCGAGGCAGGGGCGACGAGCAGTACTTC
.,14,TRBJ1-1,.,TRBV4-1,CASSQLGQNTEAFF,TGCGCCAGCAGCCAGCTCGGACAGAACACTGAAGCTTTCTTT
.,14,TRBJ1-4,.,TRBV7-2,CASSLAQGEEKLFF,TGTGCCAGCAGCTTAGCTCAAGGAGAAGAAAAACTGTTTTTT
.,13,TRBJ1-1,few,TRBV3-1/TRBV3-2,CASSQSLNTEAFF,TGTGCCAGCAGCCAGAGCCTTAACACTGAAGCTTTCTTT
.,16,TRBJ1-5,.,TRBV7-8,CASSKDSMGGGQPQHF,TGTGCCAGCAGCAAAGACAGTATGGGGGGAGGTCAGCCCCAGCATTTT
TRBD1,15,TRBJ1-1,.,TRBV10-3,CAISAAGTGNTEAFF,TGTGCCATCAGTGCCGCCGGGACAGGGAACACTGAAGCTTTCTTT